This section outlines one TCR beta chain sequence together with its context. These data originate in a study of OX40 agonist ivuxolimab in advanced cancers. Study information: Administration of intravenous ivuxolimab to patients occurred every 2 weeks at 0.01 to 10 mg/kg. Prior anti-PD-1, anti-PD-L1 or anti-CTLA-4 therapy was allowed; around 43% had some.

Enrollment shut out patients with autoimmune disease history or systemic immunosuppression. This CDR3 has 14 amino acids. CDR1 is MNHEY, CDR2 SMNVEV, per germline (reference sequence). Sequencing was performed with immunoSEQ multiplex PCR; in TCRdb, only in-frame clones are kept and a portion is missing. The data contain 20,000 or so clones, approximately 81% of them seen just once; the ten biggest clones take up roughly 24%. The specimen was CD4+ or CD8+ T cells sorted from blood, collected in a trial of the OX40 agonist ivuxolimab. The gene calls are TRBV27 and TRBJ2-7; TRBD2 agrees at 7 bases. The J call could be wrong; TRBJ2-5 is a better fit for the DNA end. The sequence was collected from an adult with an advanced solid tumor such as melanoma, head and neck, liver or kidney cancer. The CDR3 region has the DNA TGTGCCAGCAGTTCCTCTTCGCGGGGGGAGACCCAGTACTTC. It specifies CASSSSSRGETQYF.